This TCR beta chain emerged from a study of T cells after yellow fever vaccination. TCRdb ran MiXCR on the 5' RACE reads and lists one entry per CDR3 protein. The data hold about 340,000 distinct CDR3 sequences, with about 12% observed a single time. A few counts support this clonotype. With V trimmed by 2 bases and J by 0 bases, 11 bases remained unmatched. The CDR3 is made up of 19 amino acids. CDR1 is SEHNR, CDR2 FQNEAQ, per germline (reference sequence). This rearrangement joins TRBV7-9 to TRBJ2-4; 9 bases align to TRBD1. Specimen: CD4+ T cells sorted from PBMCs, collected 15 days after the yellow fever booster vaccination. The receptor's source is a man younger than 35 who received the YFV17D yellow fever vaccine. Here the CDR3 reads CASSLLTGTGPLAKNIQYF. CDR3 sequence (DNA): TGTGCCAGCAGCTTACTTACTGGGACAGGGCCTTTAGCCAAAAACATTCAGTACTTC.